These T cell receptor beta chains were read from a single sample in a study of T cells in Graves' hyperthyroidism and ophthalmopathy. TCRdb passed the multiplex PCR reads through MiXCR, listing each CDR3 protein once. The sample lists more than 150,000 distinct CDR3 sequences, around 15% seen once, with around 29% in the top ten. Sequenced material: blood. These receptors were taken from a woman aged 45-65 years with Graves' hyperthyroidism. Each CDR3 is given with its conserved first and last residue. A D gene is named only where the DNA matches it firmly. Some rows mark clone size as missing; the rest say once, few, many or name a class of expanded clone.

size | J | D | V | CDR3 | DNA
medium-sized | TRBJ2-5 | TRBD2 | TRBV7-7 | CASGPDQETQYF | TGTGCTAGCGGGCCGGACCAAGAGACCCAGTACTTC
few | TRBJ2-1 | NA | TRBV4-1 | CASSQAGLGGNEQFF | TGCGCCAGCAGCCAAGCGGGTCTCGGCGGGAATGAGCAGTTCTTC
NA | TRBJ2-3 | NA | TRBV10-2 | CTSSEKLRGGWADTQYF | TGCACCAGCAGTGAGAAGTTGAGAGGGGGGTGGGCAGATACGCAGTATTTT
NA | TRBJ2-2 | TRBD1 | TRBV28 | CASKQGVTGELFF | TGTGCCAGCAAACAGGGGGTTACCGGGGAGCTGTTTTTT
many | TRBJ1-2 | NA | TRBV11-2 | CASSLRGTALDGYTF | TGTGCCAGCAGCTTAAGGGGCACAGCGCTGGATGGCTACACCTTC
many | TRBJ2-2 | TRBD1 | TRBV19 | CASSTGQHRGTGELFF | TGTGCCAGTAGTACAGGACAGCACAGGGGCACCGGGGAGCTGTTTTTT
few | TRBJ2-4 | NA | TRBV14 | CASSQVGDENIQYF | TGTGCCAGCAGCCAAGTAGGAGACGAAAACATTCAGTACTTC
NA | TRBJ2-1 | TRBD1 | TRBV5-1 | CASSLDLGTGSLEQFF | TGCGCCAGCAGCTTGGATCTAGGGACAGGGTCGTTGGAGCAGTTCTTC
once | TRBJ2-7 | TRBD1 | TRBV19 | CASGSGTGGYEQYF | TGTGCCAGCGGTAGCGGGACAGGGGGCTACGAGCAGTACTTC
NA | TRBJ2-5 | NA | TRBV7-3 | CASSLAAGQETQYF | TGTGCCAGCAGCTTAGCCGCAGGGCAAGAGACCCAGTACTTC
many | TRBJ2-5 | TRBD2 | TRBV2 | CASSTGLAEETQYF | TGTGCCAGCAGTACCGGACTAGCGGAAGAGACCCAGTACTTC
many | TRBJ2-3 | TRBD2 | TRBV5-1 | CASSSLAGGSTDTQYF | TGCGCCAGCAGCTCGCTAGCGGGGGGGAGCACAGATACGCAGTATTTT
many | TRBJ2-5 | NA | TRBV19 | CASEGGAETQYF | TGTGCGTCAGAGGGGGGAGCAGAGACCCAGTACTTC
NA | TRBJ1-1 | TRBD1 | TRBV18 | CASSRTGVNTEAFF | TGTGCCAGCTCACGAACAGGGGTCAACACTGAAGCTTTCTTT
NA | TRBJ1-1 | NA | TRBV20-1 | CSARDGRGYNEAFF | TGCAGTGCTAGAGATGGCCGGGGGTACAATGAAGCTTTCTTT
NA | TRBJ1-4 | TRBD1 | TRBV18 | CASSPTGGLNNEKLFF | TGTGCCAGCTCACCCACAGGGGGCCTAAATAATGAAAAACTGTTTTTT
NA | TRBJ1-5 | NA | TRBV28 | CASIGRYNQPQHF | TGTGCGTCAATAGGGAGGTATAATCAGCCCCAGCATTTT
many | TRBJ1-2 | NA | TRBV7-2 | CASSLAFRQGGGYTF | TGTGCCAGCAGCTTAGCCTTTCGGCAGGGAGGAGGCTACACCTTC
many | TRBJ2-2 | NA | TRBV7-8 | CATRAPARIPGELFF | TGTGCCACACGGGCCCCCGCTCGAATTCCCGGGGAGCTGTTTTTT
few | TRBJ1-2 | NA | TRBV4-2 | CASSQANNDYGYTF | TGTGCCAGCAGCCAGGCCAACAATGACTATGGCTACACCTTC
many | TRBJ2-7 | NA | TRBV4-2 | CASSQDGVGSYEQYF | TGTGCCAGCAGCCAAGATGGGGTCGGGTCCTACGAGCAGTACTTC
many | TRBJ1-6 | NA | TRBV11-2 | CASSYRTALNSPLHF | TGTGCCAGCAGCTACCGGACAGCTCTTAATTCACCCCTCCACTTT
few | TRBJ1-2 | NA | TRBV4-1 | CASSPVHGNYGYTF | TGCGCCAGCAGCCCAGTTCACGGTAACTATGGCTACACCTTC
few | TRBJ2-7 | TRBD2 | TRBV5-1 | CASSFESGGPGGQYF | TGCGCCAGCAGCTTCGAAAGCGGGGGCCCCGGAGGGCAGTACTTC
NA | TRBJ1-4 | NA | TRBV5-1 | CASRRTGEGGEKLFF | TGCGCCAGCAGAAGGACGGGTGAAGGGGGGGAAAAACTGTTTTTT
many | TRBJ1-5 | TRBD1 | TRBV2 | CASSFQGASQPQHF | TGTGCCAGCAGTTTTCAGGGGGCCTCTCAGCCCCAGCATTTT
many | TRBJ1-1 | TRBD1 | TRBV6-2/TRBV6-3 | CASRRQGGTEAFF | TGTGCCAGCAGAAGACAGGGTGGCACTGAAGCTTTCTTT
many | TRBJ1-2 | TRBD1 | TRBV2 | CASRLQGALGYTF | TGTGCCAGCAGATTACAGGGGGCGCTTGGCTACACCTTC
many | TRBJ2-1 | TRBD1 | TRBV20-1 | CSAPRGTGAYNEQFF | TGCAGTGCTCCAAGGGGGACAGGGGCCTACAATGAGCAGTTCTTC
few | TRBJ1-3 | NA | TRBV7-9 | CASRGSQGRGGDTIYF | TGTGCCAGCAGGGGGAGTCAAGGACGAGGGGGAGACACCATATATTTT
many | TRBJ2-1 | TRBD1 | TRBV11-3 | CASSLGTDSYNEQFF | TGTGCCAGCAGCCTCGGGACAGACTCCTACAATGAGCAGTTCTTC
many | TRBJ2-1 | NA | TRBV6-1 | CASEPNTAYNEQFF | TGTGCCAGCGAACCTAATACCGCCTACAATGAGCAGTTCTTC
NA | TRBJ1-1 | NA | TRBV5-1 | CASSLAGSGDTEAFF | TGCGCCAGCAGCTTGGCCGGTTCGGGGGACACTGAAGCTTTCTTT
few | TRBJ2-1 | NA | TRBV19 | CASSQIPTVSNEQFF | TGTGCCAGTAGCCAAATCCCGACAGTCTCCAATGAGCAGTTCTTC
NA | TRBJ2-2 | TRBD1 | TRBV19 | CASRLNRGSSGELFF | TGTGCCAGTAGGCTCAACAGGGGGAGCTCCGGGGAGCTGTTTTTT
once | TRBJ2-7 | NA | TRBV7-9 | CASSLMEKEQYF | TGTGCCAGCAGCTTAATGGAGAAGGAGCAGTACTTC
many | TRBJ2-2 | TRBD1 | TRBV20-1 | CSAREGTGNAGELFF | TGCAGTGCTAGAGAAGGGACAGGGAACGCCGGGGAGCTGTTTTTT
many | TRBJ2-7 | TRBD1 | TRBV10-3 | CAISPGTGTYEQYF | TGTGCCATCTCCCCTGGGACAGGGACGTACGAGCAGTACTTC
many | TRBJ2-6 | NA | TRBV5-1 | CASSEDLGANVLTF | TGCGCCAGCAGCGAGGACCTAGGGGCCAACGTCCTGACTTTC
many | TRBJ2-7 | TRBD1 | TRBV12-3/TRBV12-4 | CASSLPGQGGHEQYF | TGTGCCAGCAGTCTGCCGGGACAGGGGGGACACGAGCAGTACTTC
many | TRBJ2-7 | NA | TRBV6-1 | CASSEGRGTYEQYF | TGTGCCAGCAGTGAAGGGCGGGGCACCTACGAGCAGTACTTC
many | TRBJ1-1 | NA | TRBV7-3 | CASSLYAQNTEAFF | TGTGCCAGCAGCTTATATGCCCAGAACACTGAAGCTTTCTTT
many | TRBJ1-2 | TRBD1 | TRBV29-1 | CSATGTGDRLYTF | TGCAGCGCTACGGGGACAGGGGACAGACTCTACACCTTC
NA | TRBJ1-5 | NA | TRBV6-1 | CASSSGDSNQPQHF | TGTGCCAGCAGTTCAGGAGATAGCAATCAGCCCCAGCATTTT
many | TRBJ1-2 | NA | TRBV19 | CASSIQDGYGYTF | TGTGCCAGTAGTATCCAGGACGGCTATGGCTACACCTTC
many | TRBJ1-2 | TRBD1 | TRBV28 | CASSPPSTGSYGYTF | TGTGCCAGCAGTCCGCCGTCGACAGGGAGCTATGGCTACACCTTC
few | TRBJ1-6 | NA | TRBV5-7 | CASSLWGNGNSPLHF | TGTGCCAGCAGCTTGTGGGGGAATGGGAATTCACCCCTCCACTTT
many | TRBJ2-7 | TRBD2 | TRBV20-1 | CSAISGGASYEQYF | TGCAGTGCGATTAGCGGGGGGGCATCCTACGAGCAGTACTTC
many | TRBJ1-2 | TRBD1 | TRBV2 | CASSLDGRGRLNGYTF | TGTGCCAGCAGTCTGGACGGCAGGGGGCGCCTGAATGGCTACACCTTC
few | TRBJ2-6 | NA | TRBV6-1 | CASSDPIGANVLTF | TGTGCCAGCAGTGACCCCATTGGGGCCAACGTCCTGACTTTC
many | TRBJ2-1 | TRBD1 | TRBV20-1 | CSARERQGYDNEQFF | TGCAGTGCTAGGGAGCGACAGGGGTACGACAATGAGCAGTTCTTC
NA | TRBJ2-5 | NA | TRBV4-1 | CASSQEGPWAAQETQYF | TGCGCCAGCAGCCAAGAAGGCCCGTGGGCAGCACAAGAGACCCAGTACTTC
many | TRBJ2-7 | NA | TRBV5-6 | CASSLRGVLSYEQYF | TGTGCCAGCAGCTTGAGAGGTGTCCTATCCTACGAGCAGTACTTC
many | TRBJ2-3 | TRBD2 | TRBV29-1 | CIGLAGPTDTQYF | TGCATCGGACTAGCGGGGCCTACAGATACGCAGTATTTT
few | TRBJ2-5 | NA | TRBV7-9 | CASSLGSVSKETQYF | TGTGCCAGCAGCTTAGGATCAGTTTCTAAAGAGACCCAGTACTTC
many | TRBJ1-1 | NA | TRBV7-9 | CASSWGGEAFF | TGTGCCAGCAGCTGGGGGGGAGAGGCTTTCTTT
many | TRBJ2-7 | NA | TRBV10-1 | CASSESMGWEQYF | TGCGCCAGCAGTGAGTCGATGGGATGGGAGCAGTACTTC
many | TRBJ1-2 | TRBD1 | TRBV4-1 | CASSQVRTGTGVGYGYGYTF | TGCGCCAGCAGCCAAGTAAGGACCGGGACAGGGGTAGGGTACGGCTATGGCTACACCTTC
many | TRBJ2-1 | TRBD2 | TRBV20-1 | CSARAPLAGPYNEQFF | TGCAGTGCTAGAGCACCCCTAGCGGGCCCCTACAATGAGCAGTTCTTC